These 30 T cell receptor beta chains share one sample of origin, sequenced in a study of T cells in Graves' hyperthyroidism and ophthalmopathy (dated by TCRdb to the late 2010s). Library preparation employed multiplex PCR. Instrument on record: Illumina HiSeq 2000. The TCR beta CDR3 regions were amplified from the RNA transcripts. For the first round of RT-PCR on the TCR CDR3, the HTBI primer set was used together with the Qiagen OneStep RT-PCR kit. Using fastp at Q25 and MiXCR, TCRdb reprocessed the public reads and kept productive beta chains. When rows share a CDR3 protein, they turn into one entry using the most common DNA and genes. The sample table records 550,000 to 850,000 distinct CDR3 sequences; about 19% of these occur just once. Roughly a sixth of the sample belongs to the ten largest clones. Sequenced input: blood. Receptors were obtained from a woman between 50 and 59 years old with Graves' hyperthyroidism that later progressed to Graves' ophthalmopathy.

This clonotype was detected only a few times. V is TRBV5-1 and J is TRBJ1-1; the D is unclear. CDR3 length: 13 amino acids. Trimming took off 0 bases at V and 6 bases at J, with 9 bases between the two ends. The germline CDR1 and CDR2 sequences are SGHRS and YFSETQ. The CDR3, as DNA: TGCGCCAGCAGCTTGGAATACAGCCCTGAAGCTTTCTTT. Its protein is CASSLEYSPEAFF.

This clonotype came up many times. V is TRBV12-3 or TRBV12-4 and J is TRBJ2-1, with TRBD1 as a possible D gene (5 bases). V was trimmed by 2 bases and J by 2 bases, leaving 10 bases between them. The CDR3 is 15 amino acids. CDR3 amino acids: CASSLLTDPYNEQFF. CDR3 nucleotides: TGTGCCAGCAGTTTACTGACAGACCCCTACAATGAGCAGTTCTTC.

This clonotype turned up a few times. The chain carries TRBV19 and TRBJ2-7; D possibly corresponds to TRBD1 (5 bases). V dropped 6 bases and J dropped 3 bases, with 12 bases sitting between them. The CDR3 length is 13 residues. Germline assignment: CDR1 LNHDA and CDR2 SQIVND (reference sequence). CDR3 loop: CASSTSQGYEQYF. The CDR3 DNA reads as TGTGCCAGTAGCACCTCGCAGGGCTACGAGCAGTACTTC.

The gene calls are TRBV27 and TRBJ1-4; 9 bases fit TRBD1. Per the germline V gene, CDR1 is MNHEY and CDR2 is SMNVEV (reference sequence). The CDR3 spans 16 residues. V trimming: 0 bases; J trimming: 6 bases; junction bases outside the gene matches: 5. The CDR3 nucleotides read TGTGCCAGCAGTTTATCCGGACAGGGGAGATATGAAAAACTGTTTTTT. Amino acid sequence: CASSLSGQGRYEKLFF.

This clonotype has ten or more counts. The chain links TRBV5-1 to TRBJ2-1, with 8 bases aligning to TRBD1. The germline V gene has CDR1 SGHRS and CDR2 YFSETQ. With V trimmed by 7 bases and J by 7 bases, 13 bases remained unmatched. The CDR3 is 15 amino acids. The CDR3, as DNA: TGCGCCAGCCGGCTTGCGACAGGGGAGAGAAATGAGCAGTTCTTC. Its translation: CASRLATGERNEQFF.

The V call is TRBV27, the J call TRBJ1-5; 8 positions agree with TRBD1. The V segment lost 1 base and the J segment 0 bases; nucleotides outside the gene matches: 2. The CDR3 sequence is 16 residues long. Germline-derived CDR1 and CDR2 are MNHEY and SMNVEV (reference sequence). CDR3 coding DNA: TGTGCCAGCAGTTTATTAGGACAGGGTAGCAATCAGCCCCAGCATTTT. It specifies CASSLLGQGSNQPQHF.

This clonotype occurred many times. This chain links TRBV3-1 with TRBJ2-1; the D call may be TRBD1 or TRBD2 (5 bases each). Trimming took off 4 bases at V and 5 bases at J, with 12 bases between the two ends. Germline V CDR1 and CDR2: LGHDT, YNNKEL (reference sequence). This CDR3 region has 14 residues. The CDR3 region is CASSPIRGHNEQFF. CDR3 bases: TGTGCCAGCAGCCCCATCCGGGGCCACAATGAGCAGTTCTTC.

This clonotype was seen ten or more times. The chain carries TRBV13 and TRBJ1-2; D is perhaps TRBD1 (5 bases). Looked up from germline, CDR1 is PRHDT and CDR2 is FYEKMQ (reference sequence). The ends were cut back, 4 bases at V and 4 bases at J, with 16 bases in the middle. The CDR3 runs 15 residues. CDR3 region: CASSSWDGSFYGYTF. The CDR3 DNA is TGTGCCAGCAGCTCATGGGACGGATCGTTCTATGGCTACACCTTC.

The rearrangement uses TRBV5-1 and TRBJ1-3, with D hard to call. With 0 bases removed from V and 0 bases from J, the gap between germline ends came to 10 bases. Germline V lookup: CDR1 SGHRS, CDR2 YFSETQ. The CDR3 is made up of 16 amino acids. The CDR3 DNA reads as TGCGCCAGCAGCTTGGTCGGTGAGAGCTCTGGAAACACCATATATTTT. It codes for CASSLVGESSGNTIYF.

At least ten counts were recorded for this clonotype. This chain links TRBV2 with TRBJ1-6; possibly TRBD1 for D (6 bases). The CDR3 has 14 residues. Germline CDR1 is SNHLY and CDR2 is FYNNEI. Trimming cost V 2 bases and J 10 bases, with 12 bases left between them. CDR3 nucleotides: TGTGCCAGCAGTGAACACAGGGAGAGGTCACCCCTCCACTTT. Amino acids: CASSEHRERSPLHF.

The sample holds many counts of this clonotype. This chain links TRBV12-3 or TRBV12-4 with TRBJ1-5; no clear D. The CDR3 has 16 residues. Trimming shortened V by 3 bases and J by 1 base, and 13 bases separated the two germline ends. The CDR3 nucleotides are TGTGCCAGCAGTTTCGGTATCGCAGGCAGCAATCAGCCCCAGCATTTT. Amino acid sequence: CASSFGIAGSNQPQHF.

The chain employs TRBV7-9 and TRBJ1-2, with 10 bases lining up with TRBD1. With V trimmed by 5 bases and J by 6 bases, 9 bases remained unmatched. The length of the CDR3 is 15 residues. Germline assignment: CDR1 SEHNR and CDR2 FQNEAQ (reference sequence). This CDR3 reads CASSPPDRGQDGYTF. In DNA, the CDR3 is TGTGCCAGCAGCCCCCCCGACAGGGGGCAGGATGGCTACACCTTC.

There are many counts of this clonotype. This sequence joins TRBV6-2 or TRBV6-3 and TRBJ1-1; D is undetermined. This CDR3 is built from 16 residues. Germline assignment: CDR1 MNHEY and CDR2 SVGEGT. V gave up 2 bases and J gave up 1 base, with 14 bases separating them. CDR3 coding DNA: TGTGCCAGCAGTTACGAGGGTTACGACCCGAACACTGAAGCTTTCTTT. It specifies CASSYEGYDPNTEAFF.

This clonotype was detected only a few times. As DNA, the CDR3 is TGTGCCAGCAGTTCAGGGACAGAAAACAATCAGCCCCAGCATTTT. It is translated as CASSSGTENNQPQHF. This chain links TRBV28 with TRBJ1-5, with TRBD1 identical over 7 bases. The CDR3 runs to 15 residues. CDR1 is MDHEN and CDR2 is SYDVKM in the germline V gene. Unmatched junction bases numbered 6, after V lost 4 bases and J lost 3 bases.

The V and J genes are TRBV4-1 and TRBJ1-6; possible D gene TRBD1, 5 bases. CDR1 and CDR2 (germline): MGHRA, YSYEKL. The CDR3 has 14 amino acids. V dropped 2 bases and J dropped 7 bases, with 9 bases sitting between them. The CDR3 DNA sequence: TGCGCCAGCAGCCAACCATCAGGGAATTCACCCCTCCACTTT. This encodes CASSQPSGNSPLHF.

V is TRBV6-1 and J is TRBJ2-1, with TRBD2 as a possible D gene (7 bases). The CDR3 contains 14 residues. The germline V and J ends were trimmed by 6 bases and 9 bases, with 18 bases remaining between them. Germline V gene data show CDR1 as MNHNS and CDR2 as SASEGT. Here the CDR3 reads CASSSTQRGAEQFF. CDR3 nucleotides: TGTGCCAGCAGCTCCACCCAACGGGGGGCTGAGCAGTTCTTC.

The gene calls are TRBV11-2 and TRBJ1-4; perhaps TRBD1 as D (5 bases). V was clipped by 3 bases and J by 7 bases, with 12 bases between them. The CDR3 is 14 residues long. Germline CDR1 SGHAT, CDR2 FQNNGV. In DNA form, the CDR3 reads TGTGCCAGCAGCTTCGGGGGGGGGGGTGAAAAACTGTTTTTT. Its protein is CASSFGGGGEKLFF.

The table lists this clonotype with a few counts. The chain combines TRBV20-1 with TRBJ2-4; D is uncertain. There are 14 residues in the CDR3. The germline V and J ends were trimmed by 7 bases and 2 bases, with 15 bases remaining between them. CDR1 is DFQATT and CDR2 is SNEGSKA in the germline V gene (reference sequence). CDR3 amino acids: CSVRYGITKNIQYF. The CDR3 nucleotides read TGCAGTGTTCGATACGGTATTACCAAAAACATTCAGTACTTC.

This clonotype was seen repeatedly, ten times or more. The genes are TRBV20-1 and TRBJ2-7, with 13 bases fitting TRBD2. Germline loops: CDR1 DFQATT, CDR2 SNEGSKA (reference sequence). V was pared by 4 bases and J by 2 bases, with 11 bases of the junction left unmatched. This CDR3 spans 17 amino acids. The CDR3 loop reads CSATTSGGAGLPYEQYF. Here the CDR3 DNA reads TGCAGTGCTACCACTAGCGGGGGGGCCGGATTGCCCTACGAGCAGTACTTC.

This clonotype was detected many times. The chain links TRBV11-3 to TRBJ2-2; D ambiguous. Trimming pared 5 bases from V and 7 bases from J, leaving 11 bases between. Germline CDR1 and CDR2: SGHNT and YENEEA. CDR3 length: 13 amino acids. The CDR3 is CASSTDLDGELFF. CDR3 coding DNA: TGTGCCAGCAGCACAGATCTTGACGGGGAGCTGTTTTTT.

This clonotype was counted between two and nine times. The chain uses TRBV20-1 and TRBJ1-5; D remains unclear. The CDR3 runs 13 residues. V lost 6 bases and J 5 bases, leaving 14 bases between the germline ends. Germline V gene lookup returns CDR1 DFQATT and CDR2 SNEGSKA (reference sequence). The CDR3 region has the DNA TGCAGTGCCCAGCCCGGTGGCGATCAGCCCCAGCATTTT. Translated: CSAQPGGDQPQHF.

This clonotype was seen more than once but under ten times. The V gene is TRBV4-1, the J gene TRBJ2-5; a weak D match, TRBD2 (6 bases). Per the germline V gene, CDR1 is MGHRA and CDR2 is YSYEKL. V was shortened by 0 bases and J by 5 bases, with 10 bases between the two germline ends. CDR3 size: 14 residues. CDR3 amino acids: CASSQDSGSETQYF. The CDR3 DNA reads as TGCGCCAGCAGCCAAGACAGCGGGTCCGAGACCCAGTACTTC.

The chain couples TRBV29-1 to TRBJ1-5; D gene unclear. Germline CDR1 and CDR2: SQVTM and ANQGSEA. The CDR3 spans 14 residues. Trimming took off 1 base at V and 4 bases at J, with 11 bases between the two ends. The CDR3 reads CSVEGGTLNQPQHF. The CDR3, as DNA: TGCAGCGTTGAAGGGGGAACTTTGAATCAGCCCCAGCATTTT.

The chain is built from TRBV20-1 and TRBJ2-2, with 8 bases matching TRBD1. Germline V gene data show CDR1 as DFQATT and CDR2 as SNEGSKA (reference sequence). The CDR3 extends over 15 amino acids. V shed 3 bases and J 1 base; nucleotides not matched to a gene: 4. In DNA form, the CDR3 reads TGCAGTGCTAGCGGGACAGGCTGGAACACCGGGGAGCTGTTTTTT. This gives the protein CSASGTGWNTGELFF.

The sample holds a few counts of this clonotype. The V call is TRBV20-1, the J call TRBJ2-4; TRBD1 matches at 8 bases. Germline CDR1 and CDR2: DFQATT and SNEGSKA (reference sequence). CDR3 size: 14 residues. The trim removed 0 bases at V and 3 bases at J, leaving 1 base unmatched. The CDR3 coding sequence is TGCAGTGCTAGAGAGGGGACAGGCAAAAACATTCAGTACTTC. Its protein product is CSAREGTGKNIQYF.

The J gene is TRBJ1-5, the V gene TRBV10-2; 7 nucleotides align to TRBD1. CDR1 and CDR2 (germline): WSHSY, SAAADI. The ends lost 2 bases at V and 3 bases at J; junction bases unmatched: 4. This CDR3 contains 15 residues. This CDR3 is CASSETGAYNQPQHF. Here the CDR3 DNA reads TGCGCCAGCAGTGAGACAGGGGCCTACAATCAGCCCCAGCATTTT.

This clonotype has more than one count but fewer than ten. The V gene is TRBV7-9, the J gene TRBJ2-3; TRBD1 is a possible D gene (6 bases). Germline CDR1 is SEHNR and CDR2 is FQNEAQ (reference sequence). The CDR3 has 20 residues. The V end lost 4 bases, the J end lost 0 bases, and 26 bases lay between the germline ends. The chain's CDR3 is CASSSTGTRSGPRSTDTQYF. For the CDR3, the DNA is TGTGCCAGCAGCTCCACCGGGACAAGGTCGGGCCCTCGTAGCACAGATACGCAGTATTTT. The complete variable domain, with remaining parts taken from reference TRBV7-9 and TRBJ2-3, reads DTGVSQNPRHKITKRGQNVTFRCDPISEHNRLYWYRQTLGQGPEFLTYFQNEAQLEKSRLLSDRFSAERPKGSFSTLEIQRTEQGDSAMYLCASSSTGTRSGPRSTDTQYFGPGTRLTVL.

The table lists this clonotype with many counts. The chain employs TRBV11-3 and TRBJ2-3; D possibly corresponds to TRBD1 (6 bases). V lost 3 bases and J 0 bases, leaving 10 bases between the germline ends. Germline V gene sequence: CDR1 SGHNT, CDR2 YENEEA. This CDR3 comprises 15 residues. The CDR3 DNA reads TGTGCCAGCAGCTTGACAGGAGGTAGCACAGATACGCAGTATTTT. Protein: CASSLTGGSTDTQYF.

The CDR3 sequence is CSATSGGNYNEQFF. The CDR3 DNA follows: TGCAGTGCTACTAGCGGAGGGAATTACAATGAGCAGTTCTTC. This chain links TRBV20-1 with TRBJ2-1; TRBD2 agrees at 7 bases. CDR1 and CDR2 from the germline V gene are DFQATT and SNEGSKA (reference sequence). J lost 4 bases, V lost 4 bases, and 7 bases had no gene match. The CDR3 loop spans 14 amino acids.

The table lists this clonotype with a few counts. This sequence joins TRBV18 and TRBJ2-5; the D gene could be TRBD1 or TRBD2 (5 bases each). The CDR3 contains 14 residues. Germline assignment: CDR1 KGHSH and CDR2 LQKENI. V dropped 5 bases and J dropped 2 bases, with 12 bases sitting between them. CDR3 bases: TGTGCCAGCTCAATACGGGGCGATCAAGAGACCCAGTACTTC. This translates into CASSIRGDQETQYF. The complete variable domain, with remaining parts taken from reference TRBV18 and TRBJ2-5, reads NAGVMQNPRHLVRRRGQEARLRCSPMKGHSHVYWYRQLPEEGLKFMVYLQKENIIDESGMPKERFSAEFPKEGPSILRIQQVVRGDSAAYFCASSIRGDQETQYFGPGTRLLVL.